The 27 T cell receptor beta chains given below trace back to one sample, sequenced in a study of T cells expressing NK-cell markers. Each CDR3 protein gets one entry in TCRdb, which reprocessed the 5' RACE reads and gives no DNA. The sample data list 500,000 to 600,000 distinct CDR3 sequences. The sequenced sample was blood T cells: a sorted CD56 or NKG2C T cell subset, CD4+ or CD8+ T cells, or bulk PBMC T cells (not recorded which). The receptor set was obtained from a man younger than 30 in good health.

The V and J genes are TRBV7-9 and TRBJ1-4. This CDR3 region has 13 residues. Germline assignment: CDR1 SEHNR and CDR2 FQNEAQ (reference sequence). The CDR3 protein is CASSLLQEEKLFF.

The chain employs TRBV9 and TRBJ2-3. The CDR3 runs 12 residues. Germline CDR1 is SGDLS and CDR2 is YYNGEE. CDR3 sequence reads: CASSASLDTQYF.

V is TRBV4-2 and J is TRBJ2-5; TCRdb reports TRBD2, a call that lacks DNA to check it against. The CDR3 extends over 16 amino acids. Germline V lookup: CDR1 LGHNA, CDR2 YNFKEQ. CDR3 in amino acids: CASSQWGEGPQETQYF.

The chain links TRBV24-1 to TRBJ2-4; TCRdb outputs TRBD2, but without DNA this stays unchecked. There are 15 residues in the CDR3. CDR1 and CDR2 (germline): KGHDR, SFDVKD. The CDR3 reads CATSEGGLAKNIQYF.

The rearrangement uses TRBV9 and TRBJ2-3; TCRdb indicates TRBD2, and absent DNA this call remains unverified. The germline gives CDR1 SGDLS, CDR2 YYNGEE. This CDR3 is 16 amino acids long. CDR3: CASSTRTSGYTDTQYF.

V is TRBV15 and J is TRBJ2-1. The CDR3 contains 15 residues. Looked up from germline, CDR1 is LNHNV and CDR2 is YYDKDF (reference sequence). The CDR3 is CATSRELSSYNEQFF.

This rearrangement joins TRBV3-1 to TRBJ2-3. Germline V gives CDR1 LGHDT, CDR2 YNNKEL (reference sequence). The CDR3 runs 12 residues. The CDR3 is CASSRAENTQYF.

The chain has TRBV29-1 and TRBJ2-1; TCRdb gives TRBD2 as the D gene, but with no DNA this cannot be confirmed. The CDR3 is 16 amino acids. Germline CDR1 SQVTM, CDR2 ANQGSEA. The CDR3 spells CSVSTSGGFSYNEQFF.

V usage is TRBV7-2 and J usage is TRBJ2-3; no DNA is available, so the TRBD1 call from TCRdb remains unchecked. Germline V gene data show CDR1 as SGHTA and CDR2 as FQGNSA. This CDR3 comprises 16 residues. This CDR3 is CASSFPPGVGTDTQYF.

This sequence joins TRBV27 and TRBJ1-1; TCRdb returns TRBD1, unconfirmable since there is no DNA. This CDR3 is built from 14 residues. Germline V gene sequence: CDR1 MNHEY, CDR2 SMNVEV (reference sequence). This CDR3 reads CASLRDRDNTEAFF.

CDR3 in amino acids: CASSRRNPGTGISNQPQHF. V and J are TRBV6-2 or TRBV6-3 and TRBJ1-5; TCRdb reports TRBD1, a call that lacks DNA to check it against. The germline V gene encodes CDR1 MNHEY and CDR2 SVGEGT. CDR3 size: 19 residues.

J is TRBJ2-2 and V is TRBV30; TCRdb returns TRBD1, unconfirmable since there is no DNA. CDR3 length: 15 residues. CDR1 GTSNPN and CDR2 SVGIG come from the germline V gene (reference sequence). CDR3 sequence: CAWSRVTGNTGELFF.

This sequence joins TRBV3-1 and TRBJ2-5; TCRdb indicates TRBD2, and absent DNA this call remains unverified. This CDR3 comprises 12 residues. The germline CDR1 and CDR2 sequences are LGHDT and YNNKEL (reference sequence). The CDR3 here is CASSPSDETQYF.

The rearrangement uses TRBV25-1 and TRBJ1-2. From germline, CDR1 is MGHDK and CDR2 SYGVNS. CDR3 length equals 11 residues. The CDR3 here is CASSADYGYTF.

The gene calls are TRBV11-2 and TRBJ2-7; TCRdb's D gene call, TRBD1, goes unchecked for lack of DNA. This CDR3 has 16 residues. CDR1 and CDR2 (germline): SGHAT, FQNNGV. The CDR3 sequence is CASSPNWAGGYHEQYF.

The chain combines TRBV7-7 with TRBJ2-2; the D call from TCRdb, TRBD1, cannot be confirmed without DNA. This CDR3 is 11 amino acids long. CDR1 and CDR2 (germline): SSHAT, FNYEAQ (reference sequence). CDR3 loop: CACGQSGELFF.

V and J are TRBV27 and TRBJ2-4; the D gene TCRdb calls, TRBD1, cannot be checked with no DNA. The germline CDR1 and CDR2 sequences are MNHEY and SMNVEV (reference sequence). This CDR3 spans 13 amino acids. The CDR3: CASSLFPADIQYF.

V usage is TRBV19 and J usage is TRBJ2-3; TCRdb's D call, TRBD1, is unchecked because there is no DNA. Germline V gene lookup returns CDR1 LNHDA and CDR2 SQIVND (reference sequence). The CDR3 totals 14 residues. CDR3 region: CASIAGRGTDTQYF.

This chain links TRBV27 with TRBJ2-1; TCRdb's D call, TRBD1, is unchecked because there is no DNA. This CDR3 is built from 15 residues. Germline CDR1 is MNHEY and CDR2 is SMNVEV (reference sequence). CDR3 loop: CASSSSGEPYNEQFF.

The chain's CDR3 is CASSFGLADEQFF. The chain joins TRBV7-9 to TRBJ2-1; the D call of TRBD2 rests on TCRdb alone, since no DNA is present to check it. This CDR3 has 13 residues. In germline, CDR1 is SEHNR, CDR2 FQNEAQ (reference sequence).

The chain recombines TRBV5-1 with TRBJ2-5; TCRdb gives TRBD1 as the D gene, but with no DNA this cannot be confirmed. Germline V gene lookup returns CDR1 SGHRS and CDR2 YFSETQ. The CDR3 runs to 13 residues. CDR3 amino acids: CASSQASEGTQYF.

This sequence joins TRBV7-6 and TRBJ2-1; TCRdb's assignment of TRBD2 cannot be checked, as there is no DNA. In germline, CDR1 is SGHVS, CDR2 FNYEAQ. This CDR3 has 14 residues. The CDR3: CASSLRSGSNEQFF.

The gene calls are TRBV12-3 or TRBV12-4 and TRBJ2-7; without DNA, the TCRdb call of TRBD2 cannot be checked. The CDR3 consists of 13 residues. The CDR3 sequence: CASSPRVRGEQYF.

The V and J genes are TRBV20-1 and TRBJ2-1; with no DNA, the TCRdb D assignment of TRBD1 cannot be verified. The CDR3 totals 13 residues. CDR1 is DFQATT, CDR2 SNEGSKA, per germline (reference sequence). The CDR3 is CSARDVTVNEQFF.

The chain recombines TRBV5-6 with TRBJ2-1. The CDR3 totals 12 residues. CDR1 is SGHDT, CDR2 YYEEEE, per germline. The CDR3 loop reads CASSLARNEQFF. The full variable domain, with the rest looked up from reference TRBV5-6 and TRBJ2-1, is DAGVTQSPTHLIKTRGQQVTLRCSPKSGHDTVSWYQQALGQGPQFIFQYYEEEERQRGNFPDRFSGHQFPNYSSELNVNALLLGDSALYLCASSLARNEQFFGPGTRLTVL.

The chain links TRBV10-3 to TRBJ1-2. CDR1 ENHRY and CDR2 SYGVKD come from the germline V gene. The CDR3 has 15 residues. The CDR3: CATSDGPIGNYGYTF.

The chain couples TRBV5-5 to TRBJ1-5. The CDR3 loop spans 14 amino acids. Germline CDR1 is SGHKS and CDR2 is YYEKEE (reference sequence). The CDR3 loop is CASSLGTYNQPQHF.